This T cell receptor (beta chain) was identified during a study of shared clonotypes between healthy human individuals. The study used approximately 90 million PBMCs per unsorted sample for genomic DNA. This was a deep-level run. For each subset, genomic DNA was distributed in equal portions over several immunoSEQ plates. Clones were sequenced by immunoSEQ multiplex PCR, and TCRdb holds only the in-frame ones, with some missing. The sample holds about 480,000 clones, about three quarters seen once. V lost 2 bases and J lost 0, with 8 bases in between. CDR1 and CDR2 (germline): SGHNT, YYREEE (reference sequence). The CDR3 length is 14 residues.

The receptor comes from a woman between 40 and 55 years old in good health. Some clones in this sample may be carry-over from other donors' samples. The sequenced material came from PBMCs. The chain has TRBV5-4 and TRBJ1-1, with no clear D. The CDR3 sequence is CASSFGLMNTEAFF. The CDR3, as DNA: TGTGCCAGCAGCTTCGGGTTGATGAACACTGAAGCTTTCTTT.